These T cell receptor beta chains were read from a single sample in a study of T-cell memory formation after mild COVID-19. TCRdb fed the 5' RACE reads into MiXCR, producing one record per CDR3 protein. The table records under 450,000 distinct CDR3 sequences, more than 20% of them present only once. The sequenced sample was PBMCs or a T cell subset sorted from them (not recorded which). The receptors derive from a man between 18 and 29 years old who had mild COVID-19 (a few samples of this study predate the infection). Cell type and time point are not known. Both conserved end residues are part of each CDR3.

>TRBV7-2
CASSSGTAYGYTF
>TRBV15
CATSRGSGRGGIDTQYF
>TRBV7-6
CASSSHPKRQGKNEKLFF
>TRBV14
CASSGQAGWTGELFF
>TRBV4-1
CASSQGGGRLAKNIQYF
>TRBV6-1
CASSETGTDSYNEQFF
>TRBV4-1
CASSQRGSPLHF
>TRBV29-1
CSVSFKGISSGYTF
>TRBV11-2
CASSLGRPTDTQYF
>TRBV5-8
CASSHGQGGTDTQYF
>TRBV29-1
CSVRDRVAEQYF
>TRBV6-5
CASSPGGVYTF
>TRBV20-1
CSAREGGTNTEAFF
>TRBV7-3
CASSFFQGDVNGYTF
>TRBV7-9
CASSFVPLDEQFF
>TRBV29-1
CSVERVRNTIYF
>TRBV28
CASSYGLAQPQHF
>TRBV20-1
CSAFTSGPSLTQYF
>TRBV4-1
CASSQAIGRGLIGELFF
>TRBV12-3/TRBV12-4
CASSLRGSNQPQHF
>TRBV20-1
CSADSDLGPYEQYF
>TRBV6-5
CASSYEGTGYEKLFF
>TRBV3-1
CASSQLGVDYGYTF